This TCR beta chain is drawn from a study of shared clonotypes between healthy human individuals (dated by TCRdb to about 2020). For context, the study as a whole: Three men and two women, aged 18 to 49 years, made up the cohort. Per donor, three plates each were used for CD4 naive and CD4 memory, two for CD8 naive, and one for CD8 memory. To estimate repertoire size and how much clonotypes are shared between individuals, the study performed deep sequencing of blood TCR repertoires from a handful of healthy adults. Libraries were prepared and TCR repertoires were sequenced by different laboratories using diverse techniques, in order to increase sequencing depth and limit assay-specific biases. Each donor's leukapheresis produced roughly between roughly 0.85 and 9.5 billion PBMCs. On the study overall, not on this receptor specifically: Roughly 5% of naive CD4, roughly 3.5% of naive CD8, 2.3% of memory CD4, and more than 0.35% of memory CD8 clonotypes were shared across several donors. Based on pairwise subsampling, the degree of clonotype sharing among donors was expected to be affected by sequencing depth. The genetic and exposure-history diversity represented was limited by the small number of donors. Clonotypes shared by all four sorted-subset donors showed higher generation probabilities than non-shared clonotypes. Sampling was limited to blood, and TCR repertoires in tissue likely differ from TCR repertoires in blood. Incomplete sequencing was indicated by rarefaction of sorted-subset datasets, despite the large sequencing depth. Naive subsets generally had larger estimated clonotype richness than memory subsets did.

In its sample, this clone was seen many times. Its antigen target is currently unknown. Within one base of it there is no much larger clone, and no base qualities were kept. Based on the germline V gene (reference sequence), the CDR1 and CDR2 sequences are LNHDA and SQIVND. CDR3 length: 14 amino acids, cysteine to phenylalanine. Here the CDR3 DNA is all that survives: 42 bases in frame from base 1. V and J are truncated by 5 bases and 0 bases respectively, leaving an intervening sequence of 8 bases. Donors were healthy HIV-negative adults with no recently reported acute infections or vaccinations. Every donor was a Caucasian adult living in Nashville, Tennessee, USA. Magnetic negative selection was used to enrich CD4+ T cells, after which naive cells were positively selected on CD45RA and the negative fraction became the memory subset. Blood was collected by leukapheresis, and PBMCs were isolated by Ficoll-Histopaque density gradient centrifugation and then cryopreserved in liquid nitrogen vapor phase. Purity and quantity of every magnetically sorted T cell population were checked by analytical flow cytometry. Genomic DNA was isolated from each sorted fraction and quantified by UV absorbance on a Nanodrop 2000c.

Using the deep immunoSEQ assay, TCR CDR3 regions were amplified from genomic DNA by multiplex PCR. Extracted genomic DNA from each cell subset was distributed evenly across all wells of several immunoSEQ 96-well plates, and each plate was treated as a replicate. For sorted subsets, each replicate PCR was loaded with approximately 190 ng genomic DNA, equivalent to 30,000 to 35,000 T cell genomes. Purified libraries were measured with a Qubit 3.0 fluorometer, size-checked on a Bioanalyzer 2100, and measured again with the KAPA Library Quantification kit. Each immunoSEQ 96-well plate was sequenced on its own single-read 150-cycle Illumina NextSeq 550 flow cell. The paper's processing steps were these. Because only junctional sequences without quality scores were contained in the immunoSEQ output, filtering matching that applied to full-length reads could not be performed. Sequences were annotated with PyIR, a Python wrapper for IgBLAST v1.9, and V/J genes and CDR3 were assigned using IMGT germline references. Reads were removed for weak V/J assignments (E-value above 1e-6), missing CDR3, stop codons, out-of-frame junctions, or ambiguous translated residues. V3J clonotypes were defined as sequences sharing an identical inferred V gene, J gene, and CDR3 amino acid sequence. Percentage overlap between repertoires was calculated by dividing the number of shared unique clonotypes by the size of the smaller repertoire. RTK rarefaction, the Chao1 estimator, and Recon v2.1 estimates of unobserved clonotypes were used to assess repertoire richness. Generation probabilities were computed with OLGA for all TCRbeta clonotypes obtained by the gDNA method from a handful of donors. TCRdb stores this immuneACCESS table with in-frame sequences only. Part of the clones is absent; in the studies checked, under half of the shortfall reflects unresolved V genes, and no reason is known for the rest. V and J calls and clone size are those listed in that table; D and trimming were worked out from the DNA. This sample has around 330,000 clones in its table, and approximately 74% of those were observed once. Of the sample, 10% is held by the ten largest clones.

The receptor comes from a young man in good health. What was sequenced was memory CD4+ T cells sorted from blood. The cell subset or site label for this specimen denotes: CD45RA-negative fraction. The rearranged segments are TRBV19 and TRBJ2-4; no D gene is confidently identified. The CDR3 region has the sequence CASSEQIAKNIQYF. The DNA is TGTGCCAGTAGTGAACAGATAGCCAAAAACATTCAGTACTTC. Supplemented by the reference TRBV19 and TRBJ2-4 proteins around the CDR3, the complete variable domain is DGGITQSPKYLFRKEGQNVTLSCEQNLNHDAMYWYRQDPGQGLRLIYYSQIVNDFQKGDIAEGYSVSREKKESFPLTVTSAQKNPTAFYLCASSEQIAKNIQYFGAGTRLSVL.